This TCR beta chain came from a study of cytotoxic CD8 clonotypes in ibrutinib-treated CLL (dated by TCRdb to about 2021). Study-wide context: In this cohort, approximately 15 patients were treatment-naive and about ten were relapsed/refractory, while around 18 had unmutated IGHV. Partial responses were observed in 24 patients and complete responses in 2; after a median follow-up of around 68 months, remission was maintained in about 15 patients and progression was observed in about twelve. The response samples were drawn at a median of roughly twelve months into treatment, with a range of roughly 6 to 36 months. On average, each sample had about 260,000 productive templates and more than 75,000 productive rearrangements. Longitudinal samples were available for about 30% of the 86 trial participants. Cryopreserved peripheral blood mononuclear cells were collected at three points: before therapy, at response, and at either sustained remission or disease progression. Every sample from remission and from progressive disease was obtained while the patients were still on ibrutinib.

The sample's time point label is to be understood as: more than 10 months on ibrutinib. For TCR beta library preparation, roughly 2.2 micrograms of genomic DNA were isolated from cryopreserved PBMCs. Longitudinal blood samples from CLL patients on ibrutinib monotherapy underwent high-throughput TCR beta sequencing. The patients took part in an open-label, single-center phase 2 trial of ibrutinib monotherapy. The study at large found these results: Public clonotypes were rare and either shrank or stayed stable during treatment, and the rise in clonality at ibrutinib response reflected expansion of private clonotypes. An increase in clonality was observed at ibrutinib response, with clonality remaining stable during sustained remission and falling back toward baseline at progression. Sampling times were not matched between sustained-remission and progressing patients, and lymph node repertoires were not studied. Baseline clonality was found to be higher than that of age-matched healthy donors and was strongly correlated with circulating CD8+ T-cell counts.

Taken from cysteine to phenylalanine, the CDR3 has 16 residues. The read is trimmed to its CDR3 DNA, 48 bases read in frame from base 1. Sequences SGDLS (CDR1) and YYNGEE (CDR2) are obtained from the germline V gene. The V end gives up 3 bases and the J end 2 bases, leaving 8 bases in the junction not matched to a gene. The sample holds one count of this clone. Which antigen it targets is not known. The input lacks base qualities; no much larger clone sits a single base away. On a MiSeq, deep resolution sequencing aimed for a depth between 1 in 1 million and 1 in 200,000 T cells, with each clonotype covered approximately 9.8x on average. The immunoSEQ hsTCRB Kit was used to generate the TCR beta libraries. Under the source paper's analysis protocol: The data were analyzed with ImmunoSEQ Analyzer and ImmunoSEQ Data Assistant, and V, D and J gene assignments followed IMGT definitions. Clonality was computed as one minus normalized Shannon entropy of productive rearrangement frequencies, ranging from 0 to 1. Public clonotype analysis was restricted to overrepresented clonotypes comprising at least 0.05% of each patient's repertoire. About a dozen age-matched healthy donor repertoires from immuneACCESS were used as controls for clonality. TCRdb took this table from immuneACCESS and kept in-frame rearrangements with V and J called. Such tables lack part of the clones; where checked against another copy, unresolved V genes explain under half of the gap, and the rest is unexplained. That table is the source of V, J and clone size, and D and trimming were worked out from the DNA. A total of 150,000 or so clones appear in this sample, 81% of them only once. Together, the top ten hold approximately 2% of the sample.

This TCR derives from a human donor with chronic lymphocytic leukemia. The sequences come from PBMCs, collected after 12 months of ibrutinib treatment. The rearranged segments are TRBV9 and TRBJ1-3; 7 bases in the middle match TRBD1. The CDR3 here reads CASSGKQGSPGNTIYF. The sequenced DNA is TGTGCCAGCAGCGGAAAACAGGGGTCCCCTGGAAACACCATATATTTT.